This TCR beta chain is drawn from a study of cytomegalovirus exposure and HLA in healthy donors. Findings and limits, study-wide: Reportedly, cytomegalovirus status was diagnosed with high sensitivity and specificity.

V lost 2 bases and J 7 bases, leaving 6 bases between the germline ends. Germline V gene data show CDR1 as ENHRY and CDR2 as SYGVKD. The CDR3 runs to 13 residues. Primers: 60 Vbeta forward and 13 Jbeta reverse. The table came from immunoSEQ multiplex PCR; TCRdb's copy has only in-frame clones and leaves some out. The sample has approximately 190,000 clones, about nine tenths seen once. Notes on this clone: The target antigen is unknown.

V gene TRBV10-3 combines with J gene TRBJ1-6; D gene uncertain. Sequenced sample: PBMCs. The TCR sequence derives from a young man in good health and CMV-seronegative. CDR3 DNA sequence: TGTGCCATCAGTGAGGTAGCGAATTCACCCCTCCACTTT. It translates to CAISEVANSPLHF.